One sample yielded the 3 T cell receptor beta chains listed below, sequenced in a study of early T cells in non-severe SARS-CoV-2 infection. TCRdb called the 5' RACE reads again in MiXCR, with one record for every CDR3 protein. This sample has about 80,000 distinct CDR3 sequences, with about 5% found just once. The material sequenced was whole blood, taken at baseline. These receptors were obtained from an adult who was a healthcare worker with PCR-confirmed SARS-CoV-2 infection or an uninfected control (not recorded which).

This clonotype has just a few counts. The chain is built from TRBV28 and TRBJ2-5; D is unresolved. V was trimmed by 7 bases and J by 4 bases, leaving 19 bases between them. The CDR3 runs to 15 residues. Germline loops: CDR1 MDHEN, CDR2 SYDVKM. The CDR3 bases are TGTGCCAGCACCGTGAGTCGTTTATGGGGAGAGACCCAGTACTTC. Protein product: CASTVSRLWGETQYF.

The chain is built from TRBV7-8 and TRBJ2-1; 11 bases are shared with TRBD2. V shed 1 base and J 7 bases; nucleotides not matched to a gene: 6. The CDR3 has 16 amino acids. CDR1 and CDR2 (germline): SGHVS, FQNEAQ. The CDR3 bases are TGTGCCAGCAGCTTAGGTAGCGGGAGGGTCTTAAATGAGCAGTTCTTC. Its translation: CASSLGSGRVLNEQFF. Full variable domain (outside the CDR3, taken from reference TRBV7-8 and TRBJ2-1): GAGVSQSPRYKVAKRGQDVALRCDPISGHVSLFWYQQALGQGPEFLTYFQNEAQLDKSGLPSDRFFAERPEGSVSTLKIQRTQQEDSAVYLCASSLGSGRVLNEQFFGPGTRLTVL.

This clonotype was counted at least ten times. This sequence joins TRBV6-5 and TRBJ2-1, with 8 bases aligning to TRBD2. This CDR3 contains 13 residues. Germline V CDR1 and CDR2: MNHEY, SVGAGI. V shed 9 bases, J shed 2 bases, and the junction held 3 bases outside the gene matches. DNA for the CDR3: TGTGCCAGTGGGCGGGAGGCCTACAATGAGCAGTTCTTC. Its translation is CASGREAYNEQFF.